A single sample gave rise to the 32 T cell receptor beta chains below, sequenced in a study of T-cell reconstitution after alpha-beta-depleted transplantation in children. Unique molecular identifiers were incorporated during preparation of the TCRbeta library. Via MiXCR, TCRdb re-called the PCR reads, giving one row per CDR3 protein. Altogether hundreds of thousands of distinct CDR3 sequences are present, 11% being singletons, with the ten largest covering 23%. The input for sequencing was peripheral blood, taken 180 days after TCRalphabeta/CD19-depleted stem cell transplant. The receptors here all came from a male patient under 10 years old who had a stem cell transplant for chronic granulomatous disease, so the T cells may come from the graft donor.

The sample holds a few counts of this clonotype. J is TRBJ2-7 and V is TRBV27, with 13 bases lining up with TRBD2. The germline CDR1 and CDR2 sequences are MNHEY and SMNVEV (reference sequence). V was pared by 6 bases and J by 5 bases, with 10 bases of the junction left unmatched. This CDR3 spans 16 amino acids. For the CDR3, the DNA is TGTGCCAGCAGCCCACTCAGACTAGCGGGAGGAGACGAGCAGTACTTC. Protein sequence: CASSPLRLAGGDEQYF.

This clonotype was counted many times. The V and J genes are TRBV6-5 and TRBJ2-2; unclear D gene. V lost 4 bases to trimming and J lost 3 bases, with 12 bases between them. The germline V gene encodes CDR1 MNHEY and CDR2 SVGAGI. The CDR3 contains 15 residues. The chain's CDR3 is CASSLGGRYTGELFF. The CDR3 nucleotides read TGTGCCAGCAGTTTGGGCGGCAGGTACACCGGGGAGCTGTTTTTT.

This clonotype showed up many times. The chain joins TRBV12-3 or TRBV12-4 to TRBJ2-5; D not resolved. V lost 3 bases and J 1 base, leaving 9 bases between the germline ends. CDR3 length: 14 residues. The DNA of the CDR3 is TGTGCCAGCAGTTTTTGGCGATCCCAAGAGACCCAGTACTTC. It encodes CASSFWRSQETQYF.

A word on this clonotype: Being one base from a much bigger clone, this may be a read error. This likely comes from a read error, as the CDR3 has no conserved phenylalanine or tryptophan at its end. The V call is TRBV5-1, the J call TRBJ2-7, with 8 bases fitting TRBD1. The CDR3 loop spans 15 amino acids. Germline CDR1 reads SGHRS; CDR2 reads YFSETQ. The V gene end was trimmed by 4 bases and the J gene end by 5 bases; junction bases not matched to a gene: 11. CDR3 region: CASSRGSGGRDEQYY. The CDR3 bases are TGCGCCAGCAGCCGCGGGTCAGGGGGCAGGGACGAGCAGTACTAC.

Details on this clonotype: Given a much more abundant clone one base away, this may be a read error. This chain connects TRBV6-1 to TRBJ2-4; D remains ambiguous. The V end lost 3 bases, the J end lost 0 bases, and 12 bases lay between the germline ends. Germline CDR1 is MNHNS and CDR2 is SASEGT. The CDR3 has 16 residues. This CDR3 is CASSEVSDEAKNIQYF. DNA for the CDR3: TGTGCCAGCAGTGAGGTATCAGACGAAGCCAAAAACATTCAGTACTTC.

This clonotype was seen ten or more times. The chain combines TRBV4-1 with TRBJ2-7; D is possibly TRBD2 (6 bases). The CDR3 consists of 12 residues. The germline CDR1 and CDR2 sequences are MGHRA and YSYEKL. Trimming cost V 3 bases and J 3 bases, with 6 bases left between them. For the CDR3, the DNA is TGCGCCAGCAGCCAGGAGGGCTACGAGCAGTACTTC. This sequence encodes CASSQEGYEQYF.

The CDR3 loop is CASSFGTLVPNEQFF. The CDR3 nucleotides are TGCGCCAGCAGCTTCGGGACCCTAGTCCCAAATGAGCAGTTCTTC. The gene calls are TRBV5-1 and TRBJ2-1; either TRBD1 or TRBD2 may supply D (5 bases each). The CDR3 extends over 15 amino acids. Trimming stripped 2 bases from V and 7 bases from J, with 16 bases between. Germline CDR1 and CDR2: SGHRS and YFSETQ.

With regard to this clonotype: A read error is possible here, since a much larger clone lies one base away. CDR3 amino acids: CSAITGRANNEQFF. The CDR3 nucleotides are TGCAGTGCTATAACCGGGAGGGCTAACAATGAGCAGTTCTTC. The V call is TRBV20-1, the J call TRBJ2-1; 8 positions match TRBD2. The germline CDR1 and CDR2 sequences are DFQATT and SNEGSKA (reference sequence). This CDR3 contains 14 residues. The trim removed 4 bases at V and 5 bases at J, leaving 7 bases unmatched.

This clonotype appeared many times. The DNA for the CDR3 is TGTGCCAGCAGTTTTTACCGGCGTAAGGAGACCCAGTACTTC. The encoded protein is CASSFYRRKETQYF. This chain uses TRBV28 with TRBJ2-5, with D uncertain. V gave up 3 bases and J gave up 5 bases, with 13 bases separating them. The CDR3 sequence is 14 residues long. Per the germline V gene, CDR1 is MDHEN and CDR2 is SYDVKM.

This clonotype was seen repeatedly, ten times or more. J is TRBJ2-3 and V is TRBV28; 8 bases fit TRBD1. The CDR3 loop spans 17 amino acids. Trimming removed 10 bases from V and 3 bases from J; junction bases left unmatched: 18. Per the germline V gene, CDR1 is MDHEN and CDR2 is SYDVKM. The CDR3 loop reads CATNGQGRGFVTDTQYF. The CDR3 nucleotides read TGTGCCACCAACGGACAGGGCCGGGGATTTGTTACAGATACGCAGTATTTT.

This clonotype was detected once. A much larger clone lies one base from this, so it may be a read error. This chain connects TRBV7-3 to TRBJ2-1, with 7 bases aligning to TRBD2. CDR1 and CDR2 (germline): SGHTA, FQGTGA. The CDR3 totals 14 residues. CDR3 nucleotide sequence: TGTGCCAGCAGCCTCAGCGGGGAACACAATGAGCAGCTCTTC. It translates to CASSLSGEHNEQLF.

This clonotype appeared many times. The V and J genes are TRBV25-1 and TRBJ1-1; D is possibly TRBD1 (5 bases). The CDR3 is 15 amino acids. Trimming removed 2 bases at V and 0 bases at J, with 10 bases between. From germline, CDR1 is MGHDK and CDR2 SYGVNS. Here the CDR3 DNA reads TGTGCCAGCAGTGAAATGGGGACCTTGAACACTGAAGCTTTCTTT. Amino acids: CASSEMGTLNTEAFF.

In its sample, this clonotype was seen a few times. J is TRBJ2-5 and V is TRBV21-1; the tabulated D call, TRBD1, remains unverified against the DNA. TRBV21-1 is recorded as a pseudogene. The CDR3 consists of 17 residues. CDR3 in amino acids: CASSTEPRTGSQETQYF. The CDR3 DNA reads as TGTGCCAGCAGCACAGAACCCCGGACAGGGTCCCAAGAGACCCAGTACTTC.

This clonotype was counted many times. The CDR3 DNA is TGTGCCAGCAGTTTAGACAGGGGACGCTCTGGGGCCAACGTCCTGACTTTC. Encoded protein: CASSLDRGRSGANVLTF. The gene calls are TRBV12-3 or TRBV12-4 and TRBJ2-6; 7 bases are a match to TRBD1. The V segment lost 1 base and the J segment 0 bases; nucleotides outside the gene matches: 3. The CDR3 contains 17 residues.

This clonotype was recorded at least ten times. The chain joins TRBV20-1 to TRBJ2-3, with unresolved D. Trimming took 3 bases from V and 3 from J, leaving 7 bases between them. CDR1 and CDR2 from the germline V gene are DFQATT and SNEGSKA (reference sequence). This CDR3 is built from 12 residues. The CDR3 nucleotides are TGCAGTGCTAGCCTCCGGACAGATACGCAGTATTTT. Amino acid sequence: CSASLRTDTQYF.

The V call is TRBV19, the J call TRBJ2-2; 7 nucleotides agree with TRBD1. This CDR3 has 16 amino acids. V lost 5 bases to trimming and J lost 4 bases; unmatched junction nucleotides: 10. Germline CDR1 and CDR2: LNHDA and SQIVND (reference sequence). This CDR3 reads CASSRSWDSGTGELFF. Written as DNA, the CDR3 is TGTGCCAGTAGTCGATCTTGGGACAGCGGCACCGGGGAGCTGTTTTTT. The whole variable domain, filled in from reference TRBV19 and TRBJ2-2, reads DGGITQSPKYLFRKEGQNVTLSCEQNLNHDAMYWYRQDPGQGLRLIYYSQIVNDFQKGDIAEGYSVSREKKESFPLTVTSAQKNPTAFYLCASSRSWDSGTGELFFGEGSRLTVL.

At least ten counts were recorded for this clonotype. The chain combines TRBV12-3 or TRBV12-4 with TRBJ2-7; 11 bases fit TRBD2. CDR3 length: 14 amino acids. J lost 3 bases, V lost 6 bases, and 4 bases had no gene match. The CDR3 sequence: CASRKTSGSYEQYF. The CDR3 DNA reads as TGTGCCAGCAGAAAAACTAGCGGGAGCTACGAGCAGTACTTC.

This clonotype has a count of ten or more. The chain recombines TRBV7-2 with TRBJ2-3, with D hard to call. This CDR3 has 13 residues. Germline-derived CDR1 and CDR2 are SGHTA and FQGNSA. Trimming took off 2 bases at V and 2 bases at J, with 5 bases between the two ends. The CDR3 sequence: CASSLTPTDTQYF. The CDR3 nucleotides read TGTGCCAGCAGCTTAACCCCCACAGATACGCAGTATTTT.

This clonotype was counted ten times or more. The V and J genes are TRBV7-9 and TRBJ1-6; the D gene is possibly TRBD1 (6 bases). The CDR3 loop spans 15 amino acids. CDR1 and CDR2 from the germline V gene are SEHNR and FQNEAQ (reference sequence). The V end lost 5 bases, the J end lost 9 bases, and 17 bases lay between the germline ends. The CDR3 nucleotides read TGTGCCAGCAGCACCTCAACCGCAGGGGCTTCACCCCTCCACTTT. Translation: CASSTSTAGASPLHF.

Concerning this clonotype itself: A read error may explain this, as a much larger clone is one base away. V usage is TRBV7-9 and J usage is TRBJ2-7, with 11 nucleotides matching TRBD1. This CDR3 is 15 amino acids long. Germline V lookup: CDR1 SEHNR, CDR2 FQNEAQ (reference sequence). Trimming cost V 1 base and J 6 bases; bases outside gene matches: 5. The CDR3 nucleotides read TGTGCCAGCAGCTTAGAAGGGACAGGGGGGCCCGAGCAGTACTTC. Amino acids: CASSLEGTGGPEQYF.

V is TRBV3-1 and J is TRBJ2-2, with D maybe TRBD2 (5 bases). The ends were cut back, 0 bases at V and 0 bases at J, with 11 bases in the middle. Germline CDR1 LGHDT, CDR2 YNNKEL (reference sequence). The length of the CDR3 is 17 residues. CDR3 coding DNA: TGTGCCAGCAGCCAAGATTTAGCGTTCGCGAACACCGGGGAGCTGTTTTTT. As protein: CASSQDLAFANTGELFF.

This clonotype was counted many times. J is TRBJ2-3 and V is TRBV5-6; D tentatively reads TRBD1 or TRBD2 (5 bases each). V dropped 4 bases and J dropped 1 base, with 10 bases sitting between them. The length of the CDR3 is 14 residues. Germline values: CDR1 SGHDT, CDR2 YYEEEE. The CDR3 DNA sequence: TGTGCCAGCAGCCCGGGACCGGGCACAGATACGCAGTATTTT. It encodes CASSPGPGTDTQYF.

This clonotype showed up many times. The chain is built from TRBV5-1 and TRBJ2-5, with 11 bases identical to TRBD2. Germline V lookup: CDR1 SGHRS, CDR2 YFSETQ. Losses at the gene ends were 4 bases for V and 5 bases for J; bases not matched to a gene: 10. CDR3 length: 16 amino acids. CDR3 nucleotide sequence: TGCGCCAGCAGCCACACTAGCGGGAGTATTGAGGAGACCCAGTACTTC. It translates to CASSHTSGSIEETQYF.

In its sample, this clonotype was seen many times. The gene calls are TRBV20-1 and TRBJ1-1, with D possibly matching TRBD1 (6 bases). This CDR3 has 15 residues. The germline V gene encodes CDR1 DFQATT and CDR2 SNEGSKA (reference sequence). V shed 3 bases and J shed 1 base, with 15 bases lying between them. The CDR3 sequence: CSARDRGVENTEAFF. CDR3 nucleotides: TGCAGTGCTAGGGACAGAGGGGTGGAGAACACTGAAGCTTTCTTT.

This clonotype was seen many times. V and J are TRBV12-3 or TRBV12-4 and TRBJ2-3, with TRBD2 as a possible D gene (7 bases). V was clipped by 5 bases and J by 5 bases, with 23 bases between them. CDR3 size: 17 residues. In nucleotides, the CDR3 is TGTGCCAGCAGTCCGCCGGGCGGGGGCTCGTCCATAGATACGCAGTATTTT. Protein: CASSPPGGGSSIDTQYF.

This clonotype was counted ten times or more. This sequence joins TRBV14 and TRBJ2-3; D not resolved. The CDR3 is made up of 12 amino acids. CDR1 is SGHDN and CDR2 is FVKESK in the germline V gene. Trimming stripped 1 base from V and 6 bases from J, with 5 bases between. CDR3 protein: CASSQAEDTQYF. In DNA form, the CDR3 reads TGTGCCAGCAGCCAAGCAGAGGATACGCAGTATTTT.

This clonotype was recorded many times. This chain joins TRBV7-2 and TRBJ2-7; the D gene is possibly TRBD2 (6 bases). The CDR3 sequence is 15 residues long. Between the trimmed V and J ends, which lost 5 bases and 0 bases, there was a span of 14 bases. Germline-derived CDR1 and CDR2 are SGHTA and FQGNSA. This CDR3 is CASSGGYLSSYEQYF. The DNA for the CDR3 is TGTGCCAGCAGCGGGGGGTACCTAAGCTCCTACGAGCAGTACTTC.

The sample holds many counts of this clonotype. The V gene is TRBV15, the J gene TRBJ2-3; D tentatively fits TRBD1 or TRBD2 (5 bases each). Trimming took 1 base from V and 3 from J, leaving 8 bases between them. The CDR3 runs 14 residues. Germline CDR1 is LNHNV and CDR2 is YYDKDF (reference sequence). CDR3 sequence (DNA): TGTGCCACCAGCAGAGTGGGGGAGACAGATACGCAGTATTTT. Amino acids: CATSRVGETDTQYF.

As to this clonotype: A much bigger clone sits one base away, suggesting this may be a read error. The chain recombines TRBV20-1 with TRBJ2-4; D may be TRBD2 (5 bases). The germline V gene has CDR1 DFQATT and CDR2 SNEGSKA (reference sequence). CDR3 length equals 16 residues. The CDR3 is CCARNLVGVTKNIQYF. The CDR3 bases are TGCTGTGCTAGAAATTTAGTGGGAGTAACCAAAAACATTCAGTACTTC.

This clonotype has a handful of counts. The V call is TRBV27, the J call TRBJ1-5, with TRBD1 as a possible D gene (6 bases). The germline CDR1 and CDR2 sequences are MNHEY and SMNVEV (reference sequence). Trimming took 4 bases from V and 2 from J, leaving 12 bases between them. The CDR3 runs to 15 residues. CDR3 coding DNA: TGTGCCAGCAGTTCGTTGGGGGGCGGCAATCAGCCCCAGCATTTT. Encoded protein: CASSSLGGGNQPQHF.

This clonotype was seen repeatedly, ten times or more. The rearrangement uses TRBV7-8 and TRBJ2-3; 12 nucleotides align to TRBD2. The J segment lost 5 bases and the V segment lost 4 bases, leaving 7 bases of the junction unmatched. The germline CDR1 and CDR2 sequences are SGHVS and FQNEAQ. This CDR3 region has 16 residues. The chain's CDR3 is CASSSWTSGEGDTQYF. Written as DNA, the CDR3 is TGTGCCAGCAGCTCCTGGACTAGCGGGGAGGGAGATACGCAGTATTTT.

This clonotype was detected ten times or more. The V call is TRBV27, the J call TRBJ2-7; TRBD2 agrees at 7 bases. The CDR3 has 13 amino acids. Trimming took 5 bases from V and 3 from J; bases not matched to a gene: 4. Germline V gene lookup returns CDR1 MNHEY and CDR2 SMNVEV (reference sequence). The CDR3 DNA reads TGTGCCAGCAGTAGCGGGAATAACTACGAGCAGTACTTC. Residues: CASSSGNNYEQYF.